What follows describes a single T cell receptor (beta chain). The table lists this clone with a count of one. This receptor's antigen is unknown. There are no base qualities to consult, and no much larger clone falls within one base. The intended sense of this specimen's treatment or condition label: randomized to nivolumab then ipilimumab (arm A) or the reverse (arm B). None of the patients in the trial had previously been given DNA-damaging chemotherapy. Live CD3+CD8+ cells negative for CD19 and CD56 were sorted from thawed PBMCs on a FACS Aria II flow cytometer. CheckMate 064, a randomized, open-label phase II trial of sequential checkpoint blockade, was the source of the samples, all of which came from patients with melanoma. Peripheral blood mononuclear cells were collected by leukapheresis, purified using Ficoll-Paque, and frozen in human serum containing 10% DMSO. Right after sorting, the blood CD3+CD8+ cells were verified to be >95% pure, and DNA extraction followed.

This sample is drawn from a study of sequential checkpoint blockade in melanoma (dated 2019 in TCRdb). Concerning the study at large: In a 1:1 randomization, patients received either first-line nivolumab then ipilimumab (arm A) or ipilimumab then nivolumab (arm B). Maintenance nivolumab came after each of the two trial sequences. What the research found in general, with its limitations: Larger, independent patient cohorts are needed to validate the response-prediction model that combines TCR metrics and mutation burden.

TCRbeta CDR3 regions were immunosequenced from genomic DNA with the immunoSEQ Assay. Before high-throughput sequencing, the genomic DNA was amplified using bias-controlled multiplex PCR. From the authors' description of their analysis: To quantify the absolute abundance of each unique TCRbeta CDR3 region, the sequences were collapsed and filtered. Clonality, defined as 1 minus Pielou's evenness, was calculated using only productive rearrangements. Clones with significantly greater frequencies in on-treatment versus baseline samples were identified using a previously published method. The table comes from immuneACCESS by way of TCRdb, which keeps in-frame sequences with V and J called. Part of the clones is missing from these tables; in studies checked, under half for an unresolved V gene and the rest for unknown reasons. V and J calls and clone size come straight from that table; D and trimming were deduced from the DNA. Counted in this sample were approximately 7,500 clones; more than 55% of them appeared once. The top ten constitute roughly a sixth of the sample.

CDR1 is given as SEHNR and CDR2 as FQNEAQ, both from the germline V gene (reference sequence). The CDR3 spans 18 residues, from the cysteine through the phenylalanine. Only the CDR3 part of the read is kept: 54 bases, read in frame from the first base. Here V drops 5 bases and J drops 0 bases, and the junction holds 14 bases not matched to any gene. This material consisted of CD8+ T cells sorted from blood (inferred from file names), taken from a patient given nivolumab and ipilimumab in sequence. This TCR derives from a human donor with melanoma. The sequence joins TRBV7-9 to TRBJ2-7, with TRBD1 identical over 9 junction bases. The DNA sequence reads TGTGCCAGCAGCCCGAGCCGCGACAGGGGGATTTCCTCCTACGAGCAGTACTTC. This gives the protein CASSPSRDRGISSYEQYF.